Shown below are 10 T cell receptor beta chains from a single sample sequenced in a study of T cell changes during pregnancy in multiple sclerosis (dated by TCRdb to about 2019). Receptors were amplified or captured by the immunoSEQ multiplex PCR assay. TCRdb provides this immuneACCESS table in a form limited to in-frame rearrangements. Some clones are lacking; in checked studies, under half of them reflect an unresolved V gene, and why the rest are absent is not known. This sample comprises over 100,000 clones, about 90% of them detected only once. The ten largest clones represent about 1.6% of the sample. Sequenced here: peripheral blood, sampled in the third trimester of pregnancy. The receptors were sampled from a female donor with multiple sclerosis, enrolled in a pregnancy study.

The rearrangement joins TRBV7-2 to TRBJ2-5, with a weak D call TRBD2 (5 bases). V lost 3 bases and J 5 bases, leaving 13 bases between the germline ends. The CDR3 extends over 14 amino acids. Germline-derived CDR1 and CDR2 are SGHTA and FQGNSA. CDR3 nucleotide sequence: TGTGCCAGCAGCTTCCGGGGAGAGTTGGAGACCCAGTACTTC. Translated, it gives CASSFRGELETQYF.

This clone was counted only a few times. The V and J genes are TRBV10-1 and TRBJ2-3, with 8 bases fitting TRBD2. CDR1 and CDR2 from the germline V gene are WNHNN and SYGVQD (reference sequence). With V trimmed by 6 bases and J by 4 bases, 12 bases remained unmatched. The CDR3 covers 16 residues. DNA of the CDR3: TGCGCCAGCAGGAGCCTAGGACTAGCTCCCGCAGATACGCAGTATTTT. Translation: CASRSLGLAPADTQYF.

The gene calls are TRBV6-5 and TRBJ2-7; perhaps TRBD1 as D (5 bases). Germline values: CDR1 MNHEY, CDR2 SVGAGI. CDR3 length equals 13 residues. V lost 2 bases, J lost 0 bases, and 5 bases lay in between. CDR3 nucleotides: TGTGCCAGCAGTTACAGGGGCTCCTACGAGCAGTACTTC. This codes for CASSYRGSYEQYF.

CDR3 DNA: TGTGCCTGGGGGGGACAGGGGGCCAGAAATCAGCCCCAGCATTTT. Translating gives CAWGGQGARNQPQHF. The chain employs TRBV30 and TRBJ1-5; 12 positions agree with TRBD1. Germline V gene data show CDR1 as GTSNPN and CDR2 as SVGIG (reference sequence). CDR3 length: 15 amino acids. V shed 5 bases, J shed 4 bases, and the junction held 6 bases outside the gene matches.

This sequence joins TRBV28 and TRBJ2-7; D is uncertain. The CDR3 loop spans 13 amino acids. Trimming removed 2 bases at V and 2 bases at J, with 7 bases between. From germline, CDR1 is MDHEN and CDR2 SYDVKM. CDR3 loop: CASSLGRPYEQYF. CDR3 DNA sequence: TGTGCCAGCAGTTTAGGGCGTCCCTACGAGCAGTACTTC.

This clone was observed a single time. The chain links TRBV6-1 to TRBJ1-1; no reliable D call. Germline-derived CDR1 and CDR2 are MNHNS and SASEGT. The CDR3 sequence is 14 residues long. V lost 6 bases to trimming and J lost 2 bases, with 13 bases between them. CDR3 protein: CASSLSVFNTEAFF. The CDR3 DNA reads TGTGCCAGCAGCCTTTCGGTCTTTAACACTGAAGCTTTCTTT.

J is TRBJ2-7 and V is TRBV7-9; D is perhaps TRBD1 (6 bases). CDR1 SEHNR and CDR2 FQNEAQ come from the germline V gene (reference sequence). The CDR3 extends over 14 amino acids. The V end lost 4 bases, the J end lost 2 bases, and 12 bases lay between the germline ends. In DNA form, the CDR3 reads TGTGCCAGCAGCTCCCGACAGGAACCCTACGAGCAGTACTTC. Encoded protein: CASSSRQEPYEQYF.

V and J are TRBV14 and TRBJ1-1; D remains ambiguous. The CDR3 extends over 16 amino acids. Per the germline V gene, CDR1 is SGHDN and CDR2 is FVKESK. The V and J ends lost 1 base and 0 bases respectively, with 12 bases between them. CDR3 DNA sequence: TGTGCCAGCAGCCAAGCCCCAACACGCATGAACACTGAAGCTTTCTTT. It yields the protein CASSQAPTRMNTEAFF.

This clone was counted only a few times. The rearrangement links TRBV2 to TRBJ1-5, with D possibly being TRBD1 (5 bases). Germline CDR1 reads SNHLY; CDR2 reads FYNNEI. The CDR3 length is 13 residues. V lost 7 bases to trimming and J lost 5 bases, with 12 bases between them. CDR3 DNA: TGTGCCAGCATGGAGGGGAGATATCAGCCCCAGCATTTT. Residues: CASMEGRYQPQHF. Full variable domain (outside the CDR3, taken from reference TRBV2 and TRBJ1-5): EPEVTQTPSHQVTQMGQEVILRCVPISNHLYFYWYRQILGQKVEFLVSFYNNEISEKSEIFDDQFSVERPDGSNFTLKIRSTKLEDSAMYFCASMEGRYQPQHFGDGTRLSIL.

The sample holds a few counts of this clone. The rearrangement links TRBV10-3 to TRBJ1-4; D possibly corresponds to TRBD1 (5 bases). The length of the CDR3 is 15 residues. Trimming cost V 3 bases and J 3 bases, with 11 bases left between them. Germline V gene sequence: CDR1 ENHRY, CDR2 SYGVKD. The DNA of the CDR3 is TGTGCCATCAGTGAAATTAGGGACTCTAATGAAAAACTGTTTTTT. Encoded protein: CAISEIRDSNEKLFF.